These T cell receptor beta chains were read from a single sample in a study of T cells in Graves' hyperthyroidism and ophthalmopathy. A single record per CDR3 protein comes from TCRdb applying MiXCR to the multiplex PCR reads. The table records 400,000 to 550,000 distinct CDR3 sequences, 24% of them present only once. Specimen: blood. Source of these receptors: a woman aged 25 to 39 with Graves' ophthalmopathy. The CDR3 runs from the conserved cysteine through the conserved F or W. Fields, in order: J gene, clone size, D gene, V gene, CDR3 DNA, CDR3 protein. The D gene is left open where the match is weak. Clone sizes are given selectively: once, few, many, or a class where the clone is expanded.

j_call: TRBJ1-2; clone_size: few; d_call: -; v_call: TRBV20-1; cdr3_nt: TGCAGTGCTAGAGAGGAGGTCAGCTATGGCTACACCTTC; cdr3_aa: CSAREEVSYGYTF
j_call: TRBJ1-3; clone_size: many; d_call: TRBD1; v_call: TRBV28; cdr3_nt: TGTGCCAGCAGTTTTCAGGGACAGAGATCTGGAAACACCATATATTTT; cdr3_aa: CASSFQGQRSGNTIYF
j_call: TRBJ1-2; clone_size: -; d_call: -; v_call: TRBV20-1; cdr3_nt: TGCAGTGCTAGACTTAATGGTGGCTACACCTTC; cdr3_aa: CSARLNGGYTF
j_call: TRBJ2-7; clone_size: -; d_call: TRBD1; v_call: TRBV30; cdr3_nt: TGTGCCTGGAGTCGGACAGGGGGCGGTGACGAGCAGTACTTC; cdr3_aa: CAWSRTGGGDEQYF
j_call: TRBJ1-1; clone_size: many; d_call: -; v_call: TRBV19; cdr3_nt: TGTGCCAGTAGTATTTTACAGAACACTGAAGCTTTCTTT; cdr3_aa: CASSILQNTEAFF
j_call: TRBJ1-1; clone_size: many; d_call: -; v_call: TRBV20-1; cdr3_nt: TGCAGCGAGGGGGGCATTGGTGAAGCTTTCTTT; cdr3_aa: CSEGGIGEAFF
j_call: TRBJ2-7; clone_size: -; d_call: TRBD2; v_call: TRBV20-1; cdr3_nt: TGCAGTGTTACTAGCGGGCCAACCTACGAGCAGTACTTC; cdr3_aa: CSVTSGPTYEQYF
j_call: TRBJ1-2; clone_size: -; d_call: -; v_call: TRBV6-1; cdr3_nt: TGTGCCGCGGAGAGGACCAACTATGGCTACACCTTC; cdr3_aa: CAAERTNYGYTF
j_call: TRBJ2-5; clone_size: many; d_call: -; v_call: TRBV11-2; cdr3_nt: TGTGCCAGCAGCTCGGTAGGAGAGACCCAGTACTTC; cdr3_aa: CASSSVGETQYF
j_call: TRBJ2-7; clone_size: few; d_call: -; v_call: TRBV12-3/TRBV12-4; cdr3_nt: TGTGCCAGCAGTTTAGTATTGAGGGGGAGCGAGCAGTACTTC; cdr3_aa: CASSLVLRGSEQYF
j_call: TRBJ2-7; clone_size: many; d_call: -; v_call: TRBV6-1; cdr3_nt: TGTGCCAGCAGTGAAGAGAAGGGGACGGCCATTCCCTACGAGCAGTACTTC; cdr3_aa: CASSEEKGTAIPYEQYF
j_call: TRBJ2-5; clone_size: many; d_call: TRBD2; v_call: TRBV11-1; cdr3_nt: TGTGCCAGCAGCTTAGCGGGTTATAATCGCGGGGGGCCACAAGAGACCCAGTACTTC; cdr3_aa: CASSLAGYNRGGPQETQYF
j_call: TRBJ1-1; clone_size: many; d_call: -; v_call: TRBV30; cdr3_nt: TGTGCCTGGATCAAGTTGAACACTGAAGCTTTCTTT; cdr3_aa: CAWIKLNTEAFF
j_call: TRBJ2-5; clone_size: many; d_call: TRBD2; v_call: TRBV7-2; cdr3_nt: TGTGCCAGCAGCTTTTCCGGGACTAACCAAGAGACCCAGTACTTC; cdr3_aa: CASSFSGTNQETQYF
j_call: TRBJ2-7; clone_size: few; d_call: -; v_call: TRBV10-3; cdr3_nt: TGTGCCATCAGTGAGCCAATTCAGGGAATGGACGAGCAGTACTTC; cdr3_aa: CAISEPIQGMDEQYF
j_call: TRBJ2-5; clone_size: few; d_call: TRBD1; v_call: TRBV7-2; cdr3_nt: TGTGCCAGCAGCTCAAGGACAGGGCAGACCCAGTACTTC; cdr3_aa: CASSSRTGQTQYF
j_call: TRBJ1-1; clone_size: few; d_call: -; v_call: TRBV20-1; cdr3_nt: TGCAGTGCTAGACAGGACGTGAACACTGAAGCTTTCTTT; cdr3_aa: CSARQDVNTEAFF
j_call: TRBJ2-4; clone_size: many; d_call: -; v_call: TRBV29-1; cdr3_nt: TGCAGCGCACGGACAGTAGGCAAAAACATTCAGTACTTC; cdr3_aa: CSARTVGKNIQYF
j_call: TRBJ1-2; clone_size: few; d_call: -; v_call: TRBV6-5; cdr3_nt: TGTGCCAGCAGTTACTCTGGGACTAACTATGGCTACACCTTC; cdr3_aa: CASSYSGTNYGYTF
j_call: TRBJ2-7; clone_size: -; d_call: TRBD2; v_call: TRBV20-1; cdr3_nt: TGCAGTGCCATGCGGCGGGAGCCCTACGAGCAGTACTTC; cdr3_aa: CSAMRREPYEQYF
j_call: TRBJ2-7; clone_size: many; d_call: -; v_call: TRBV11-2; cdr3_nt: TGTGCCAGCAGCGCAGTGGCACAGACCTACGAGCAGTACTTC; cdr3_aa: CASSAVAQTYEQYF
j_call: TRBJ1-6; clone_size: many; d_call: -; v_call: TRBV28; cdr3_nt: TGTGCCAGCAGTTTGGTGGCAGGGCGTTCACCCCTCCACTTT; cdr3_aa: CASSLVAGRSPLHF
j_call: TRBJ1-2; clone_size: few; d_call: -; v_call: TRBV18; cdr3_nt: TGTGCCAGCTCACCGACGGGGGATAACTATGGCTACACCTTC; cdr3_aa: CASSPTGDNYGYTF
j_call: TRBJ2-5; clone_size: -; d_call: -; v_call: TRBV7-2; cdr3_nt: TGTGCCAGCGGTTGGACGGTTCAAGAGACCCAGTACTTC; cdr3_aa: CASGWTVQETQYF
j_call: TRBJ1-2; clone_size: -; d_call: TRBD1; v_call: TRBV12-3/TRBV12-4; cdr3_nt: TGTGCCAGCAGTCCGACCTGGGACAGGGCGGGGTATGGCTACACCTTC; cdr3_aa: CASSPTWDRAGYGYTF